These 3 T cell receptor beta chains share one sample of origin, sequenced in a study of siplizumab effects on memory and regulatory T cells. Libraries were prepared by immunoSEQ multiplex PCR; TCRdb keeps only in-frame clonotypes and omits some of them. The sample consists of about 100,000 clones, around 94% of them appearing once. The sample was non-Treg CD4+ T cells sorted from blood. These receptor sequences come from a human donor in good health.

Remarks on this clone: Other DNA sequences within the sample encode an identical CDR3. V usage is TRBV6-1 and J usage is TRBJ2-1, with D perhaps matching TRBD2 (7 bases). The CDR3 totals 15 residues. Germline lookup yields CDR1 MNHNS and CDR2 SASEGT. V lost 3 bases and J lost 0, with 9 bases in between. The CDR3 DNA reads as TGTGCCAGCAGTGACGGGGGGCGCTCCTACAATGAGCAGTTCTTC. Protein sequence: CASSDGGRSYNEQFF.

The chain uses TRBV10-3 and TRBJ2-5; TRBD2 matches 8 bases. The germline V gene has CDR1 ENHRY and CDR2 SYGVKD. With 3 bases clipped from V and 5 bases from J, the junction kept 14 bases outside the gene matches. The CDR3 consists of 17 residues. The CDR3 protein is CAISDTGTSGVAETQYF. The CDR3 nucleotides are TGTGCCATCAGTGACACAGGGACTAGTGGAGTCGCGGAGACCCAGTACTTC.

The rearrangement joins TRBV5-1 to TRBJ2-1; TRBD2 is a possible D gene (6 bases). The CDR3 is 15 amino acids. V lost 4 bases and J 5 bases, leaving 16 bases between the germline ends. The germline gives CDR1 SGHRS, CDR2 YFSETQ. The CDR3 loop is CASSLGLTANNEQFF. DNA of the CDR3: TGCGCCAGCAGCCTGGGACTGACAGCAAACAATGAGCAGTTCTTC.